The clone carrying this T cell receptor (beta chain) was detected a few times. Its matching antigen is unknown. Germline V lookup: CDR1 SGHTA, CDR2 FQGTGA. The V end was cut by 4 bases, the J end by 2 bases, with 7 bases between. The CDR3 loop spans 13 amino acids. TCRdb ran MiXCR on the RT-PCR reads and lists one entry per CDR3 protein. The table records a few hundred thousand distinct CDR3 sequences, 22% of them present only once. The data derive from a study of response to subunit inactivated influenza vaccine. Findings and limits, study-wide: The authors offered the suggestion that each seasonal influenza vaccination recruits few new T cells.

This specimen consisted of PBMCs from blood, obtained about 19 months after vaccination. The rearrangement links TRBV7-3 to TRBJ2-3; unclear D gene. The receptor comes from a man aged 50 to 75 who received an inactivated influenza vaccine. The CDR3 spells CASSSGFTDTQYF. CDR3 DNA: TGTGCCAGCAGCTCCGGGTTCACAGATACGCAGTATTTT.